This T cell receptor (beta chain) was profiled in a study of breast tumors, draining lymph nodes, adjacent tissues. Axillary draining lymph nodes of breast cancer patients supplied the node samples. Points from the study as a whole: Tumors had less TCR diversity than lymph nodes, more than nontumor tissue.

In its sample, this clonotype was seen many times. Its antigen remains unknown. TCRdb passed the multiplex PCR reads through MiXCR, listing each CDR3 protein once. The sample has more than 250,000 distinct CDR3 sequences; 30% to 35% are singletons. Losses at the gene ends were 1 base for V and 7 bases for J; bases not matched to a gene: 4. The CDR3 is 16 amino acids. The V gene's germline CDR1 is LNHDA and CDR2 SQIVND (reference sequence). The sample was axillary lymph node tissue. The chain carries TRBV19 and TRBJ2-1, with TRBD2 matching 13 bases. The sequence derives from a female donor with breast cancer. Some clones in this sample may be carry-over from other donors' samples. The CDR3 sequence: CASSIGTSGRMNEQFF. The CDR3 DNA is TGTGCCAGTAGTATAGGGACTAGCGGGAGAATGAATGAGCAGTTCTTC.